This section outlines one T cell receptor beta chain sequence together with its context. TCRdb reanalysed the 5' RACE reads using MiXCR and keeps one entry per CDR3 protein. The table has roughly 550,000 distinct CDR3 sequences, around 21% seen once. This record comes from a study of T-cell memory formation after mild COVID-19. The sequencing input was PBMCs or a T cell subset sorted from them (not recorded which). The sequence was collected from an adult woman who had mild COVID-19 (a few samples of this study predate the infection). Cell type and time point are not known.

The CDR3 spells CASRDFSNTIYF. The DNA for the CDR3 is TGTGCCAGCAGGGACTTCTCCAACACCATATATTTT. The V call is TRBV12-3 or TRBV12-4, the J call TRBJ1-3; unclear D gene. The length of the CDR3 is 12 residues. Deletions cut 6 bases from V and 7 bases from J, with 10 bases between.